A single sample gave rise to the 30 T cell receptor beta chains below, sequenced in a study of blood T cell repertoires in COVID-19. Libraries were prepared by immunoSEQ multiplex PCR; TCRdb keeps only in-frame clonotypes and omits some of them. The repertoire holds over 90,000 clones, with approximately 84% as singletons. The specimen was peripheral blood. All receptors derive from a human donor in a cohort sampled during active COVID-19.

The V gene is TRBV5-6, the J gene TRBJ2-7; tentatively, D is TRBD1 (5 bases). Per germline, CDR1 SGHDT and CDR2 YYEEEE. This CDR3 is 12 amino acids long. V was clipped by 5 bases and J by 6 bases, with 12 bases between them. CDR3: CASRTSGSEQYF. The CDR3 nucleotides are TGTGCCAGCAGAACCTCAGGGTCCGAGCAGTACTTC.

This chain links TRBV5-8 with TRBJ2-7; D is ambiguous. Germline-derived CDR1 and CDR2 are SGHTS and YDEGEE. V was shortened by 0 bases and J by 1 base, with 8 bases between the two germline ends. There are 14 residues in the CDR3. Here the CDR3 reads CASSLAGLSYEQYF. The DNA for the CDR3 is TGTGCCAGCAGCTTGGCAGGATTGTCCTACGAGCAGTACTTC.

The gene calls are TRBV27 and TRBJ2-5; TRBD1 matches 11 bases. Losses at the gene ends were 4 bases for V and 7 bases for J; bases not matched to a gene: 5. This CDR3 spans 14 amino acids. CDR1 and CDR2 from the germline V gene are MNHEY and SMNVEV (reference sequence). Written as DNA, the CDR3 is TGTGCCAGCAGTTCGGACAGGGGGCGCGTGACCCAGTACTTC. Residues: CASSSDRGRVTQYF.

V gene TRBV9 combines with J gene TRBJ1-2; 11 nucleotides agree with TRBD1. Unmatched junction bases numbered 8, after V lost 5 bases and J lost 8 bases. CDR1 is SGDLS, CDR2 YYNGEE, per germline. The CDR3 runs to 14 residues. The CDR3 here is CASRRDRGDQGYTF. The CDR3 nucleotides read TGTGCCAGCAGGAGGGACAGGGGGGATCAGGGCTACACCTTC.

The chain couples TRBV25-1 to TRBJ2-7, with TRBD2 identical over 7 bases. CDR1 is MGHDK, CDR2 SYGVNS, per germline. J gave up 4 bases and V 0 bases, and 6 bases lay outside the gene matches. The CDR3 loop spans 15 amino acids. CDR3 loop: CASSEYGTKSYEQYF. The CDR3 DNA follows: TGTGCCAGCAGTGAATATGGGACTAAATCTTACGAGCAGTACTTC.

Only one count was recorded for this clone. The rearrangement links TRBV19 to TRBJ1-1, with TRBD1 as a possible D gene (5 bases). This CDR3 has 11 residues. V lost 10 bases and J lost 5, with 11 bases in between. CDR1 is LNHDA, CDR2 SQIVND, per germline (reference sequence). The CDR3 nucleotides read TGTGCCACCGCGACAGAGACTGAAGCTTTCTTT. Protein product: CATATETEAFF.

The chain couples TRBV4-1 to TRBJ1-3; D possibly corresponds to TRBD1 (5 bases). The CDR3 totals 16 residues. V was cut by 1 base and J by 0 bases, with 10 bases left in between. Germline V lookup: CDR1 MGHRA, CDR2 YSYEKL. In nucleotides, the CDR3 is TGCGCCAGCAGCCAAGCAATGGGGCTCTCTGGAAACACCATATATTTT. The encoded protein is CASSQAMGLSGNTIYF.

This chain uses TRBV9 with TRBJ1-1; no clear D. CDR1 and CDR2 (germline): SGDLS, YYNGEE. V gave up 4 bases and J gave up 0 bases, with 10 bases separating them. The CDR3 length is 14 residues. The CDR3 coding sequence is TGTGCCAGCAGCTACCAGGCGATGAACACTGAAGCTTTCTTT. The encoded protein is CASSYQAMNTEAFF.

The sample holds a few counts of this clone. The V and J genes are TRBV6-1 and TRBJ1-2; the D gene is possibly TRBD1 (6 bases). V lost 3 bases to trimming and J lost 6 bases, with 20 bases between them. The germline V gene encodes CDR1 MNHNS and CDR2 SASEGT. The CDR3 sequence is 16 residues long. CDR3 sequence: CASSDPLVSRTDGYTF. DNA of the CDR3: TGTGCCAGCAGTGACCCCTTAGTAAGTCGGACAGATGGCTACACCTTC.

This clone was seen more than once but under ten times. The J gene is TRBJ1-3, the V gene TRBV25-1; tentative D call: TRBD1 (6 bases). The germline CDR1 and CDR2 sequences are MGHDK and SYGVNS. The V end was cut by 4 bases, the J end by 0 bases, with 13 bases between. This CDR3 is built from 16 residues. The CDR3 is CASSAVLTGSGNTIYF. In DNA, the CDR3 is TGTGCCAGCAGTGCCGTGTTGACAGGCTCTGGAAACACCATATATTTT.

This rearrangement joins TRBV12-5 to TRBJ2-2, with D possibly being TRBD1 (5 bases). The V gene's germline CDR1 is LGHNT and CDR2 FRNRAP. There are 16 residues in the CDR3. The V gene lost 0 bases and the J gene lost 2 bases, with 10 bases spanning the gap. The CDR3 region has the DNA TGTGCTAGTGGTTTGGTTTTGGGGCCAAACACCGGGGAGCTGTTTTTT. Its translation is CASGLVLGPNTGELFF.

J is TRBJ1-6 and V is TRBV5-1; D unresolved. V shed 0 bases and J shed 2 bases, with 6 bases lying between them. The length of the CDR3 is 15 residues. Germline CDR1 SGHRS, CDR2 YFSETQ. CDR3 DNA sequence: TGCGCCAGCAGCTTGGACAGTACCTATAATTCACCCCTCCACTTT. Protein: CASSLDSTYNSPLHF. Drawing the rest from reference TRBV5-1 and TRBJ1-6, the complete variable domain is KAGVTQTPRYLIKTRGQQVTLSCSPISGHRSVSWYQQTPGQGLQFLFEYFSETQRNKGNFPGRFSGRQFSNSRSEMNVSTLELGDSALYLCASSLDSTYNSPLHFGNGTRLTVT.

The chain recombines TRBV7-8 with TRBJ2-3, with TRBD1 matching 7 bases. The germline V gene encodes CDR1 SGHVS and CDR2 FQNEAQ. V was clipped by 5 bases and J by 1 base; unmatched bases: 3. The CDR3 has 14 residues. CDR3 sequence (DNA): TGTGCCAGCAGCCGAGACAGGGGCACAGATACGCAGTATTTT. Protein product: CASSRDRGTDTQYF.

The CDR3 reads CASSLDGGDTEAFF. The CDR3 DNA follows: TGCGCCAGCAGCTTAGACGGAGGGGACACTGAAGCTTTCTTT. This chain links TRBV5-1 with TRBJ1-1; a weak D match, TRBD1 (5 bases). Germline V gives CDR1 SGHRS, CDR2 YFSETQ. This CDR3 is 14 amino acids long. Trimming pared 2 bases from V and 3 bases from J, leaving 11 bases between.

The V call is TRBV19, the J call TRBJ2-3; possibly TRBD2 for D (6 bases). The CDR3 totals 14 residues. V lost 3 bases to trimming and J lost 1 base, with 8 bases between them. Germline lookup yields CDR1 LNHDA and CDR2 SQIVND (reference sequence). CDR3 sequence reads: CASSIGGGTDTQYF. DNA of the CDR3: TGTGCCAGTAGTATCGGCGGGGGCACAGATACGCAGTATTTT.

This rearrangement joins TRBV7-2 to TRBJ1-3; D is undetermined. Germline CDR1 SGHTA, CDR2 FQGNSA. V dropped 9 bases and J dropped 0 bases, with 9 bases sitting between them. The CDR3 spans 13 residues. In nucleotides, the CDR3 is TGTGCCAGTCTACAGTACTCTGGAAACACCATATATTTT. Its protein is CASLQYSGNTIYF.

This sequence joins TRBV3-1 (or the pseudogene TRBV3-2) and TRBJ1-6; 10 nucleotides match TRBD1. V shed 5 bases, J shed 8 bases, and the junction held 12 bases outside the gene matches. The CDR3 consists of 17 residues. Germline CDR1 is LGHDT and CDR2 is YNNKEL (reference sequence). The CDR3 nucleotides read TGTGCCAGCAGCTTCCCCCAAATCGGGACAGGGGATTCACCCCTCCACTTT. Translated: CASSFPQIGTGDSPLHF.

On this clone: At the DNA level, this CDR3 is encoded by other sequences in the same sample as well. This chain connects TRBV7-2 to TRBJ2-5, with D perhaps TRBD1 (6 bases). This CDR3 region has 15 residues. Trimming shortened V by 1 base and J by 4 bases, and 13 bases separated the two germline ends. Per germline, CDR1 SGHTA and CDR2 FQGNSA. This chain's CDR3 is CASSLVRGRVETQYF. DNA of the CDR3: TGTGCCAGCAGCTTAGTCAGGGGTAGGGTAGAGACCCAGTACTTC.

V gene TRBV19 combines with J gene TRBJ1-1; D unclear. Trimming cost V 0 bases and J 5 bases, with 7 bases left between them. CDR3 length: 13 residues. The germline V gene has CDR1 LNHDA and CDR2 SQIVND (reference sequence). In DNA form, the CDR3 reads TGTGCCAGTAGTATAGAACCGGTTACTGAAGCTTTCTTT. Translating gives CASSIEPVTEAFF. Full variable domain (rest looked up from reference TRBV19 and TRBJ1-1): DGGITQSPKYLFRKEGQNVTLSCEQNLNHDAMYWYRQDPGQGLRLIYYSQIVNDFQKGDIAEGYSVSREKKESFPLTVTSAQKNPTAFYLCASSIEPVTEAFFGQGTRLTVV.

V gene TRBV9 combines with J gene TRBJ1-1, with TRBD1 matching 7 bases. The V and J ends lost 4 bases and 3 bases, in that order; junction bases with no gene match: 12. The CDR3 spans 16 residues. The germline CDR1 and CDR2 sequences are SGDLS and YYNGEE. This CDR3 reads CASSQGVQNHYTEAFF. In DNA form, the CDR3 reads TGTGCCAGCAGCCAGGGGGTGCAAAACCACTACACTGAAGCTTTCTTT.

The chain recombines TRBV9 with TRBJ1-2; weak D call: TRBD1 (6 bases). The V end lost 6 bases, the J end lost 2 bases, and 11 bases lay between the germline ends. This CDR3 region has 13 residues. Germline CDR1 is SGDLS and CDR2 is YYNGEE. CDR3 DNA sequence: TGTGCCAGCACCCCAGGACAGAACTATGGCTACACCTTC. Translated: CASTPGQNYGYTF.

CDR3 protein: CASSLRTSGGSAYEQYF. CDR3 nucleotide sequence: TGTGCCAGCAGCTTACGGACTAGCGGGGGGAGTGCGTACGAGCAGTACTTC. The gene calls are TRBV11-3 and TRBJ2-7, with 14 bases lining up with TRBD2. The ends lost 2 bases at V and 4 bases at J; junction bases unmatched: 7. The CDR3 covers 17 residues. In germline, CDR1 is SGHNT, CDR2 YENEEA.

The chain combines TRBV9 with TRBJ1-6; the match to TRBD1 covers 7 bases. After removal of 3 bases from V and 10 bases from J, the junction contained 4 bases not matched to a gene. There are 13 residues in the CDR3. Germline-derived CDR1 and CDR2 are SGDLS and YYNGEE. CDR3 amino acids: CASSGTGASPLHF. The CDR3 DNA is TGTGCCAGCAGCGGAACAGGGGCATCACCCCTCCACTTT.

The V call is TRBV18, the J call TRBJ1-2, with D perhaps TRBD1 (6 bases). The germline V and J ends were trimmed by 2 bases and 7 bases, with 17 bases remaining between them. The CDR3 extends over 15 amino acids. Germline CDR1 KGHSH, CDR2 LQKENI. The CDR3 region is CASSPAAGGHPGYTF. DNA for the CDR3: TGTGCCAGCTCACCAGCGGCGGGGGGCCACCCTGGCTACACCTTC.

The chain combines TRBV11-2 with TRBJ2-7; D is unresolved. V shed 0 bases and J shed 0 bases, with 9 bases lying between them. Germline CDR1 SGHAT, CDR2 FQNNGV. This CDR3 contains 15 residues. The CDR3 bases are TGTGCCAGCAGCTTAGATCCAGGCCTCTCCTACGAGCAGTACTTC. Protein product: CASSLDPGLSYEQYF. Filled out from reference TRBV11-2 and TRBJ2-7, the complete variable domain reads EAGVAQSPRYKIIEKRQSVAFWCNPISGHATLYWYQQILGQGPKLLIQFQNNGVVDDSQLPKDRFSAERLKGVDSTLKIQPAKLEDSAVYLCASSLDPGLSYEQYFGPGTRLTVT.

The DNA for the CDR3 is TGTGCCAGCAGCCGGGGACAGGGGACAACTAATGAAAAACTGTTTTTT. It is translated as CASSRGQGTTNEKLFF. The rearrangement links TRBV3-1 (or the pseudogene TRBV3-2) to TRBJ1-4, with 10 positions matching TRBD1. With 4 bases clipped from V and 0 bases from J, the junction kept 2 bases outside the gene matches. The CDR3 is 16 amino acids. CDR1 is LGHDT and CDR2 is YNNKEL in the germline V gene (reference sequence).

The chain carries TRBV7-2 and TRBJ2-1; D gene uncertain. Germline loops: CDR1 SGHTA, CDR2 FQGNSA. Trimming stripped 3 bases from V and 8 bases from J, with 8 bases between. CDR3 length: 12 amino acids. The CDR3 reads CASSFQSDEQFF. For the CDR3, the DNA is TGTGCCAGCAGCTTCCAGTCCGATGAGCAGTTCTTC.

This clone was seen once. V usage is TRBV7-2 and J usage is TRBJ1-1; D unclear. CDR3 size: 13 residues. Between the trimmed V and J ends, which lost 1 base and 6 bases, there was a span of 9 bases. Germline assignment: CDR1 SGHTA and CDR2 FQGNSA. The CDR3 DNA reads TGTGCCAGCAGCTTAGGAATAGCCCCTGAAGCTTTCTTT. Translating gives CASSLGIAPEAFF. Looking up the rest from reference TRBV7-2 and TRBJ1-1 gives the full variable domain: GAGVSQSPSNKVTEKGKDVELRCDPISGHTALYWYRQSLGQGLEFLIYFQGNSAPDKSGLPSDRFSAERTGGSVSTLTIQRTQQEDSAVYLCASSLGIAPEAFFGQGTRLTVV.

This clone was seen a few times. The chain employs TRBV19 and TRBJ1-5; D ambiguous. Trimming took 3 bases from V and 3 from J, leaving 12 bases between them. Per the germline V gene, CDR1 is LNHDA and CDR2 is SQIVND (reference sequence). The CDR3 runs to 15 residues. The CDR3 DNA follows: TGTGCCAGTAGTATTACGAGGCTGACCAATCAGCCCCAGCATTTT. As protein: CASSITRLTNQPQHF.

The J gene is TRBJ1-1, the V gene TRBV5-4; maybe TRBD1 (6 bases). The CDR3 has 16 residues. With 4 bases removed from V and 1 base from J, the gap between germline ends came to 17 bases. The germline gives CDR1 SGHNT, CDR2 YYREEE (reference sequence). The CDR3 DNA reads TGTGCCAGCAGCCGAAACCAGGGACAACCGAACACTGAAGCTTTCTTT. Translation gives CASSRNQGQPNTEAFF.